This T cell receptor (beta chain) stems from a study of blood T cell repertoires in COVID-19. This CDR3 spans 15 amino acids. The V end was cut by 3 bases, the J end by 1 base, with 12 bases between. Germline V gene data show CDR1 as SGHTA and CDR2 as FQGNSA. As originally analysed: Amplification from reference gene primers served as the basis for estimated nucleated cell counts. The protocol was immunoSEQ multiplex PCR, while the TCRdb copy is restricted to in-frame clones and leaves out a portion. That table supplies the V and J calls and clone size; D and trimming were determined from the DNA. The repertoire holds 15,000 to 20,000 clones, with 85% to 90% as singletons.

The origin of this receptor is a man between 65 and 80 years old with acute or convalescent COVID-19. The rearrangement links TRBV7-2 to TRBJ2-5, with D tentatively TRBD2 (6 bases). Sequencing was carried out using peripheral blood. CDR3 residues: CASSFRRGLQETQYF. The CDR3, as DNA: TGTGCCAGCAGCTTTAGGAGGGGCCTCCAAGAGACCCAGTACTTC.